This record looks at one T cell receptor (beta chain) sequence and its context. Its antigen is unknown. The data stem from a study of persistence of HIV-infected CD4 T cells. Lysates of CMV-infected fibroblasts at 9.5 to 10 ug/mL stimulated these cells. Sorted nonresponding memory CD4+ T cells were CD40L-negative, CD69-negative, CD45RO-high. Donors had CD4+ T cell counts above 400 cells/uL and were CMV-seropositive. Sequencing used immunoSEQ version 4 in survey mode. Template was genomic DNA at 8 to 10 ng/uL, with up to 1 ug used per sample. Profiling relied on immunoSEQ multiplex PCR, and the TCRdb table lists in-frame clones only, not all of them. The table has 35,000 to 40,000 clones, 75% to 90% seen once. V shed 4 bases and J shed 4 bases, with 20 bases lying between them. The CDR3 has 17 amino acids. Per the germline V gene, CDR1 is SGHVS and CDR2 is FNYEAQ. Findings and limits, study-wide: Within sorted populations, more oligoclonal TCRs accompanied more oligoclonal proviruses. Compared with CD3/CD28-stimulated cells, CMV- and Gag-responding cells showed lower TCRbeta richness.

The receptor comes from an adult man with HIV who was CMV-seropositive. The material sequenced was CD4+ T cells sorted from PBMCs after approximately 19-hour stimulation, taken from a patient who received antiretroviral therapy. This chain links TRBV7-6 with TRBJ1-3, with a possible D match to TRBD1 (6 bases). The CDR3 DNA reads as TGTGCCAGCAGCTCCGGCTTGGGGGGGGCACGAGGAAACACCATATATTTT. Translation gives CASSSGLGGARGNTIYF.